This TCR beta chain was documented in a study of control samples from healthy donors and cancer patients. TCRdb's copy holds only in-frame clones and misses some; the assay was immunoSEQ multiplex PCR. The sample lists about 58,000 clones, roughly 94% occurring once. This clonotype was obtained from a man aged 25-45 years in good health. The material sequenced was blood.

The CDR3 sequence is CASSPGQPNYGYTF. DNA of the CDR3: TGTGCCAGCAGCCCCGGACAACCTAACTATGGCTACACCTTC. The V gene is TRBV6-5, the J gene TRBJ1-2; possible D gene TRBD1, 5 bases. The CDR3 sequence is 14 residues long. The V end was cut by 6 bases, the J end by 0 bases, with 11 bases between. Germline values: CDR1 MNHEY, CDR2 SVGAGI.